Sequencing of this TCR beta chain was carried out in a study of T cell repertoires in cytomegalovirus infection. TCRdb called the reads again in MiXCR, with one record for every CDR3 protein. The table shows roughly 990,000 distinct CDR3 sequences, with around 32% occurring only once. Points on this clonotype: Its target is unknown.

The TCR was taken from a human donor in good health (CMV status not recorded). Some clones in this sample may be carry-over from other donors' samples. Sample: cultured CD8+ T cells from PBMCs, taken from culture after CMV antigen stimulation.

In DNA, the CDR3 is TGTGCCAGCAGTAAATATAAGGGGCATGTACAGTCGGGAAACGCTGAAGCTTTCTTT. This sequence encodes CASSKYKGHVQSGNAEAFF. The chain employs TRBV9 and TRBJ1-1, with D tentatively TRBD1 (5 bases). In germline, CDR1 is SGDLS, CDR2 YYNGEE. V was shortened by 5 bases and J by 6 bases, with 32 bases between the two germline ends. The CDR3 contains 19 residues.